This entry lists 30 T cell receptor beta chains sequenced from one sample in a study of Graves' ophthalmopathy and Graves' hyperthyroidism. TCR beta CDR3 amplification used RNA transcripts. Second-round multiplex PCR came after a first-round RT-PCR that employed HTBI primers. TCRdb used MiXCR to reprocess the multiplex PCR reads, holding one entry per CDR3 protein. The data show over a million distinct CDR3 sequences, 35% to 40% seen once. Sequencing input: peripheral blood or thyroid tissue (not recorded which). The receptors shown here come from an adult man with Graves' hyperthyroidism.

This clonotype was counted many times. This sequence joins TRBV4-3 and TRBJ2-5; D may be TRBD2 (5 bases). There are 15 residues in the CDR3. Germline loops: CDR1 LGHNA, CDR2 YSLEER. V shed 2 bases and J shed 3 bases, with 13 bases lying between them. The CDR3 loop reads CASSQSRLSEETQYF. In nucleotides, the CDR3 is TGCGCCAGCAGCCAATCCAGACTATCCGAAGAGACCCAGTACTTC.

The chain links TRBV6-1 to TRBJ1-2; D is perhaps TRBD1 (5 bases). Germline V gene data show CDR1 as MNHNS and CDR2 as SASEGT. The V end was cut by 6 bases, the J end by 4 bases, with 15 bases between. The CDR3 spans 14 residues. The CDR3 DNA is TGTGCCAGCAGGGGACCGGGGCTTACCTATGGCTACACCTTC. This codes for CASRGPGLTYGYTF.

This clonotype has a count of ten or more. V and J are TRBV20-1 and TRBJ1-1; maybe TRBD1 (5 bases). CDR1 is DFQATT and CDR2 is SNEGSKA in the germline V gene (reference sequence). The CDR3 totals 14 residues. Trimming pared 1 base from V and 1 base from J, leaving 10 bases between. The CDR3 coding sequence is TGCAGTGCTAGAGTAAGAGGGGAGAACACTGAAGCTTTCTTT. This sequence encodes CSARVRGENTEAFF.

A word on this clonotype: Relative to the germline gene, one junction end is altered; a read error may explain this. The rearrangement links TRBV7-9 to TRBJ2-7; 9 bases agree with TRBD2. This CDR3 has 15 amino acids. Looked up from germline, CDR1 is SEHNR and CDR2 is FQNEAQ (reference sequence). The CDR3 loop reads CASSQKAGGAYEQYF. CDR3 nucleotide sequence: TGCGCCAGCAGCCAGAAAGCGGGAGGCGCCTACGAGCAGTACTTC. The full variable domain, its missing parts supplied by reference TRBV7-9 and TRBJ2-7, is DTGVSQNPRHKITKRGQNVTFRCDPISEHNRLYWYRQTLGQGPEFLTYFQNEAQLEKSRLLSDRFSAERPKGSFSTLEIQRTEQGDSAMYLCASSQKAGGAYEQYFGPGTRLTVT.

This chain connects TRBV19 to TRBJ2-2; D is undetermined. The CDR3 covers 15 residues. Germline CDR1 and CDR2: LNHDA and SQIVND (reference sequence). Between the trimmed V and J ends, which lost 3 bases and 4 bases, there was a span of 12 bases. The CDR3 DNA is TGTGCCAGTAGTATCAGCAGAACTCTCACCGGGGAGCTGTTTTTT. Translating it yields CASSISRTLTGELFF.

The chain links TRBV10-3 to TRBJ2-6; 9 bases map to TRBD2. Unmatched junction bases numbered 7, after V lost 6 bases and J lost 4 bases. There are 16 residues in the CDR3. Germline lookup yields CDR1 ENHRY and CDR2 SYGVKD. CDR3 nucleotide sequence: TGTGCCATCAGGGGAGCGGGAGGTCCCGGGGCCAACGTCCTGACTTTC. Protein: CAIRGAGGPGANVLTF.

This clonotype was recorded at least ten times. The J gene is TRBJ1-2, the V gene TRBV12-3 or TRBV12-4, with 10 positions matching TRBD1. The trim removed 1 base at V and 7 bases at J, leaving 3 bases unmatched. CDR3 length: 14 residues. The CDR3 bases are TGTGCCAGCAGTTTAGGCGGGACAGGGGCTGGCTACACCTTC. This translates into CASSLGGTGAGYTF.

This clonotype was observed many times. The V and J genes are TRBV19 and TRBJ1-1; a weak D match, TRBD1 (5 bases). The CDR3 is 15 amino acids. CDR1 LNHDA and CDR2 SQIVND come from the germline V gene (reference sequence). V lost 3 bases and J 3 bases, leaving 14 bases between the germline ends. The CDR3 loop reads CASSMVGGVYTEAFF. The CDR3 DNA reads TGTGCCAGTAGTATGGTCGGAGGGGTCTACACTGAAGCTTTCTTT.

This clonotype was counted at least ten times. The chain joins TRBV10-3 to TRBJ2-5; 15 bases match TRBD2. Germline loops: CDR1 ENHRY, CDR2 SYGVKD. This CDR3 spans 16 amino acids. V gave up 6 bases and J gave up 3 bases; unmatched junction bases: 5. The CDR3 spells CAIRRGLAGGEETQYF. In nucleotides, the CDR3 is TGTGCCATCAGAAGGGGACTAGCGGGGGGAGAAGAGACCCAGTACTTC.

This clonotype was seen ten or more times. The chain has TRBV6-5 and TRBJ2-5; unclear D gene. CDR3 size: 11 residues. The germline gives CDR1 MNHEY, CDR2 SVGAGI. Trimming pared 1 base from V and 5 bases from J, leaving 2 bases between. CDR3 sequence reads: CASSYWETQYF. CDR3 bases: TGTGCCAGCAGTTACTGGGAGACCCAGTACTTC.

The CDR3 is CAWDRNRDRYGYTF. The CDR3 DNA sequence: TGTGCCTGGGACCGAAACCGGGACAGATATGGCTACACCTTC. The chain employs TRBV30 and TRBJ1-2; 7 bases align to TRBD1. The CDR3 totals 14 residues. Germline assignment: CDR1 GTSNPN and CDR2 SVGIG (reference sequence). J gave up 5 bases and V 5 bases, and 11 bases lay outside the gene matches. Full variable domain (remainder filled in from reference TRBV30 and TRBJ1-2): SQTIHQWPATLVQPVGSPLSLECTVEGTSNPNLYWYRQAAGRGLQLLFYSVGIGQISSEVPQNLSASRPQDRQFILSSKKLLLSDSGFYLCAWDRNRDRYGYTFGSGTRLTVV.

Of note for this clonotype: A much larger clonotype is one base distant, so this may be a read error. A read error is likely, as this CDR3 ends without the conserved phenylalanine or tryptophan. The chain links TRBV7-6 to TRBJ2-5; 8 nucleotides line up with TRBD2. This CDR3 has 17 residues. V dropped 3 bases and J dropped 5; count of bases not matched to a gene: 14. Germline V gene lookup returns CDR1 SGHVS and CDR2 FNYEAQ. Here the CDR3 DNA reads TGTGCCAGCAGCTTGAGTAGTCGAGCGGGAGCCCGGGAGACCCAGTACTCC. This gives the protein CASSLSSRAGARETQYS.

This clonotype was counted at least ten times. This rearrangement joins TRBV19 to TRBJ1-5; TRBD1 agrees at 8 bases. CDR3 length: 15 residues. CDR1 is LNHDA and CDR2 is SQIVND in the germline V gene (reference sequence). The V segment lost 7 bases and the J segment 5 bases; nucleotides outside the gene matches: 10. CDR3 region: CASNAGTGDYQPQHF. The CDR3 DNA is TGTGCCAGTAATGCCGGGACAGGCGACTATCAGCCCCAGCATTTT.

Ten or more counts support this clonotype. The rearrangement uses TRBV13 and TRBJ1-2; tentatively, D is TRBD1 (6 bases). This CDR3 is 15 amino acids long. CDR1 and CDR2 from the germline V gene are PRHDT and FYEKMQ (reference sequence). The germline V and J ends were trimmed by 5 bases and 0 bases, with 13 bases remaining between them. The CDR3 DNA follows: TGTGCCAGCAGCACCGGCGGACAGCCTAACTATGGCTACACCTTC. This sequence encodes CASSTGGQPNYGYTF.

The chain is built from TRBV10-3 and TRBJ2-7, with 10 bases that match TRBD1. Germline V gene sequence: CDR1 ENHRY, CDR2 SYGVKD. The junction had 5 bases not matched to a gene; V was cut back by 2 bases and J by 4 bases. The CDR3 covers 15 residues. The CDR3 region has the DNA TGTGCCATCAGTGAGGGGGGACAGGGGTTTTACGAGCAGTACTTC. It encodes CAISEGGQGFYEQYF.

This clonotype appeared many times. V is TRBV7-9 and J is TRBJ2-7, with TRBD1 matching over 8 bases. V was clipped by 5 bases and J by 2 bases; unmatched bases: 5. Germline CDR1 is SEHNR and CDR2 is FQNEAQ (reference sequence). This CDR3 region has 14 residues. CDR3: CASSGGQVPYEQYF. Here the CDR3 DNA reads TGTGCCAGCAGCGGGGGACAGGTACCCTACGAGCAGTACTTC.

Notes on this clonotype: The junction does not match germline at one end; this may be a read error. The chain joins TRBV5-5 to TRBJ2-7; D unresolved. This CDR3 comprises 13 residues. Germline loops: CDR1 SGHKS, CDR2 YYEKEE (reference sequence). CDR3 protein: CTSSLPGAYEQYF. The CDR3 DNA reads as TGTACCAGCAGCCTCCCGGGTGCCTACGAGCAGTACTTC.

This clonotype was detected ten times or more. CDR3 sequence: CASSVPKESNSPLHF. DNA of the CDR3: TGTGCCAGCAGCGTACCCAAGGAGTCTAATTCACCCCTCCACTTT. V and J are TRBV7-2 and TRBJ1-6, with D hard to call. Per the germline V gene, CDR1 is SGHTA and CDR2 is FQGNSA. The germline V and J ends were trimmed by 5 bases and 6 bases, with 14 bases remaining between them. This CDR3 region has 15 residues.

Of note for this clonotype: A much bigger clone sits one base away, suggesting this may be a read error. This CDR3 is CASSWGLAASYERYF. CDR3 DNA sequence: TGTGCCAGCAGCTGGGGACTAGCGGCCTCCTACGAGCGGTACTTC. The chain has TRBV7-2 and TRBJ2-7; 11 bases are a match to TRBD2. The CDR3 totals 15 residues. Germline lookup yields CDR1 SGHTA and CDR2 FQGNSA.

The rearrangement joins TRBV9 to TRBJ1-2, with D possibly matching TRBD1 (5 bases). The CDR3 length is 13 residues. Germline assignment: CDR1 SGDLS and CDR2 YYNGEE. V lost 0 bases and J lost 8, with 11 bases in between. In nucleotides, the CDR3 is TGTGCCAGCAGCGTAGGAGTAGGGGAAGGCTACACCTTC. Translating gives CASSVGVGEGYTF.

The chain couples TRBV7-6 to TRBJ1-2, with D perhaps TRBD1 (6 bases). In germline, CDR1 is SGHVS, CDR2 FNYEAQ. V was shortened by 5 bases and J by 7 bases, with 17 bases between the two germline ends. The CDR3 totals 14 residues. CDR3 nucleotides: TGTGCCAGCAGCCCAACCGGACAGTGGCTTGGCTACACCTTC. Its protein product is CASSPTGQWLGYTF.

In its sample, this clonotype was seen a few times. The chain recombines TRBV2 with TRBJ2-7; 7 bases map to TRBD2. Germline CDR1 reads SNHLY; CDR2 reads FYNNEI. Unmatched junction bases numbered 3, after V lost 1 base and J lost 3 bases. This CDR3 comprises 14 residues. The DNA for the CDR3 is TGTGCCAGCAGTGAAGGGCTAGCGGACTACGAGCAGTACTTC. Protein: CASSEGLADYEQYF.

This clonotype has a count of ten or more. The chain is built from TRBV20-1 and TRBJ1-4; D is undetermined. There are 11 residues in the CDR3. The germline V gene has CDR1 DFQATT and CDR2 SNEGSKA (reference sequence). Trimming cost V 3 bases and J 6 bases, with 5 bases left between them. The DNA of the CDR3 is TGCAGTGCTAGTGGAGATGAAAAACTGTTTTTT. Encoded protein: CSASGDEKLFF.

Concerning this clonotype itself: A much larger clone sits a single nucleotide away, making a read error possible. J is TRBJ1-1 and V is TRBV11-2; no definite D call. The germline V gene encodes CDR1 SGHAT and CDR2 FQNNGV. This CDR3 is 15 amino acids long. V was pared by 0 bases and J by 4 bases, with 12 bases between. The CDR3 coding sequence is TGTGCCAGCAGCTTAGACGGCAGGAAGAGCACTGAAGCTTTCTTT. This translates into CASSLDGRKSTEAFF.

The chain uses TRBV4-2 and TRBJ1-3; D might be TRBD1 (6 bases). The CDR3 totals 16 residues. Germline values: CDR1 LGHNA, CDR2 YNFKEQ. The germline V and J ends were trimmed by 0 bases and 2 bases, with 11 bases remaining between them. In nucleotides, the CDR3 is TGTGCCAGCAGCCAAGAACAGGGTATCGCTGGAAACACCATATATTTT. The encoded protein is CASSQEQGIAGNTIYF.

This clonotype was recorded at least ten times. The chain recombines TRBV28 with TRBJ2-7, with TRBD1 matching 9 bases. The CDR3 has 15 amino acids. Trimming at V came to 6 bases and at J to 2 bases, leaving 8 bases not matched to a gene. CDR1 MDHEN and CDR2 SYDVKM come from the germline V gene. The CDR3 here is CASSLSGQGPYEQYF. In nucleotides, the CDR3 is TGTGCCAGCAGCTTGTCGGGACAGGGACCCTACGAGCAGTACTTC.

This clonotype was counted only a few times. The chain uses TRBV5-1 and TRBJ1-3; D remains ambiguous. V lost 2 bases and J 9 bases, leaving 21 bases between the germline ends. The CDR3 spans 16 residues. Per germline, CDR1 SGHRS and CDR2 YFSETQ. The CDR3 is CASSFGIPGNAGTIYF. The CDR3 DNA sequence: TGCGCCAGCAGCTTTGGCATCCCGGGGAACGCGGGCACCATATATTTT.

This clonotype was counted at least ten times. This chain uses TRBV5-1 with TRBJ2-7, with 9 bases fitting TRBD2. The V segment lost 4 bases and the J segment 3 bases; nucleotides outside the gene matches: 5. CDR1 and CDR2 (germline): SGHRS, YFSETQ. This CDR3 contains 14 residues. This CDR3 reads CASSRTSEIYEQYF. In DNA, the CDR3 is TGCGCCAGCAGCAGGACTAGCGAGATCTACGAGCAGTACTTC.

This clonotype is a singleton in its sample. A much larger clonotype is one base distant, so this may be a read error. The V gene is TRBV12-3 or TRBV12-4, the J gene TRBJ1-2; D perhaps matches TRBD1 (5 bases). The V end lost 6 bases, the J end lost 14 bases, and 25 bases lay between the germline ends. This CDR3 is 14 amino acids long. The CDR3 DNA follows: TGTGCCAGCAGCACCGGGGGGTCCGCGGGATTGTCGACCTTC. This codes for CASSTGGSAGLSTF.

This clonotype was counted between two and nine times. The chain couples TRBV6-6 to TRBJ1-1, with D maybe TRBD1 (6 bases). Germline CDR1 is MNHNY and CDR2 is SVGAGI (reference sequence). Trimming took off 7 bases at V and 11 bases at J, with 17 bases between the two ends. The length of the CDR3 is 12 residues. DNA for the CDR3: TGTGCCAGCATAGGGGGGGAACGATGGGCTTTCTTT. Translation gives CASIGGERWAFF.